The clone carrying this T cell receptor beta chain has only a few counts. The table came from immunoSEQ multiplex PCR; TCRdb's copy has only in-frame clones and leaves some out. The sample holds around 480,000 clones; more than 70% are singletons and the top ten take 10% to 15%. This sample was included in a study of blood T cell repertoires in COVID-19. Sequencing used peripheral blood. This receptor was identified in a woman between 50 and 59 years old with COVID-19, enrolled during active disease.

The CDR3 reads CAWSRRGVTGELFF. Written as DNA, the CDR3 is TGTGCCTGGAGTAGGAGGGGAGTGACCGGGGAGCTGTTTTTT. V usage is TRBV30 and J usage is TRBJ2-2, with D possibly matching TRBD2 (6 bases). Trimming left V 2 bases short and J 5 bases short, with 12 bases between. This CDR3 has 14 amino acids. Germline CDR1 and CDR2: GTSNPN and SVGIG (reference sequence).